A single T cell receptor beta chain is shown here with its context. Its antigen is as yet unknown. This CDR3 is built from 14 residues. V was clipped by 0 bases and J by 10 bases, with 13 bases between them. Germline V gene sequence: CDR1 MNHEY, CDR2 SMNVEV (reference sequence). This entry comes from a study of lymphopenia after photon versus proton radiotherapy. Study-level results: Larger post-nadir TCR diversity loss correlated inversely with survival in deceased patients. Survival link was tested only in deceased patients; proton benefit remains a possibility. After the lymphocyte nadir, photon-treated repertoires showed oligoclonal expansion, especially of CD8+ Temra cells.

TCRdb keeps only in-frame clones here, not all; method: immunoSEQ multiplex PCR. The table lists 40,000 to 45,000 clones, around 81% of them singletons. The V call is TRBV27, the J call TRBJ2-1; tentative D call: TRBD2 (7 bases). The sample in question was peripheral blood, obtained from a patient treated with proton-based radiotherapy. The receptor was derived from a woman in her 70s with pancreatic cancer. The chain's CDR3 is CASSLSWGGQEQFF. CDR3 nucleotide sequence: TGTGCCAGCAGTTTATCTTGGGGGGGGCAGGAGCAGTTCTTC.